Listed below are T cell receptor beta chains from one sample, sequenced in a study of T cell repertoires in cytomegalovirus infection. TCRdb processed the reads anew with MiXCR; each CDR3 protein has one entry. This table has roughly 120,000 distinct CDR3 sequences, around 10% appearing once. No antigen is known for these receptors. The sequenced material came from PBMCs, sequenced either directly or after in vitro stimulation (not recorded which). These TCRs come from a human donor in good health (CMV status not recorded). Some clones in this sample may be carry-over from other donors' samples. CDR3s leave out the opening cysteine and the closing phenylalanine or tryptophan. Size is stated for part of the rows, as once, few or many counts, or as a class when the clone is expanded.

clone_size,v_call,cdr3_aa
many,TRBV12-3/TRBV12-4,ASSPPGTARDTQY
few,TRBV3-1,ASSLGGYSNQPQH
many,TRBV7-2,ASSLTGQGAGGGELF
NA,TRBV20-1,SASKGGSRGELF
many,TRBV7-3,ASSLGTSGSEVY
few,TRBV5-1,ASSLPPGQGSRDTQY
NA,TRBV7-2,ASSTYDRGHGYT
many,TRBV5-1,ASSLEGAYGYT
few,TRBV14,ASSQVGGPYEQY
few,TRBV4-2,ASSQARGYEQF
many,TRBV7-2,ASSRADQETQY
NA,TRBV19,ACSILPLAEWAAGELF
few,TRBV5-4,ASRSLAVQETQY
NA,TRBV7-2,ASSFLTSADTQY
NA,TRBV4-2,ASGTGGSYGYT
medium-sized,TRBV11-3,ASSSGQGTDTQY
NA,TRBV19,ATGRQGTGELF
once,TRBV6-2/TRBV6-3,ASGSSAYEQY
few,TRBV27,ASRKTGMATYT
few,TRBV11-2,ASSAPGLAREADTQY
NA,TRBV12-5,ASDARTGLKTQY
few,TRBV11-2,ASRAVSSGSVNTGELF
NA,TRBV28,ASSSGKTGQLGSYEQY
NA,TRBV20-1,SAPLAGGFYYNEQF
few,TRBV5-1,ASSLDLAGVVTETQY
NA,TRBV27,ASSLRGLHEQF
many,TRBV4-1,ASSHRTGRNTEAF
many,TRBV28,ASSFGQWRVHYEQY
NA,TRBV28,ASSPEQGVGSPLH
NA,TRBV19,ASSSDRSSYNEQF
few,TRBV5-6,ASSLGDRYNEQF
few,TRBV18,ASSPWATEDTEAF
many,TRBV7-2,ASRADRGQLDTQY
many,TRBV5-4,ASSPDRGWYEQY
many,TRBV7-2,ASSFGLAGDTEQF
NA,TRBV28,ASSSPAYYNEQF
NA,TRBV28,ASDDSNQPQH
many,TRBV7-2,ASSLAGRVEETQY
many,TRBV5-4,ASSLSLPSYNEQF